The 5 T cell receptor beta chains listed next were all sequenced from one sample in a study of T cell responses to AZD1222 COVID-19 vaccine. The assay was immunoSEQ multiplex PCR, and TCRdb's table has in-frame clones only and misses some. The table records around 92,000 clones, roughly 90% of them present only once. The material sequenced was peripheral blood, taken on day 0 of AZD1222 vaccination. All receptors derive from an adult in good health.

Written as DNA, the CDR3 is TGTGCCAGCCCTTTTGGACAGCCCTACACTGAAGCTTTCTTT. Translating it yields CASPFGQPYTEAFF. The V call is TRBV25-1, the J call TRBJ1-1, with a possible D match to TRBD1 (6 bases). Trimming removed 8 bases at V and 3 bases at J, with 16 bases between. Germline V gene lookup returns CDR1 MGHDK and CDR2 SYGVNS. CDR3 length: 14 residues. Using reference TRBV25-1 and TRBJ1-1 for the parts outside the CDR3, the full variable domain is EADIYQTPRYLVIGTGKKITLECSQTMGHDKMYWYQQDPGMELHLIHYSYGVNSTEKGDLSSESTVSRIRTEHFPLTLESARPSHTSQYLCASPFGQPYTEAFFGQGTRLTVV.

Details on this clone: One end of the junction does not line up with germline, which may come from a read error. This chain links TRBV7-9 with TRBJ1-2, with a tentative D call TRBD1 (6 bases). The CDR3 is 11 residues long. The germline CDR1 and CDR2 sequences are SEHNR and FQNEAQ (reference sequence). CDR3: CASSLLAGTSF. CDR3 nucleotide sequence: TGTGCCAGCAGCTTACTGGCTGGGACATCATTC.

The table lists this clone with a count of one. V usage is TRBV29-1 and J usage is TRBJ1-1, with D perhaps TRBD1 (6 bases). V lost 7 bases to trimming and J lost 0 bases, with 18 bases between them. The CDR3 totals 15 residues. Per the germline V gene, CDR1 is SQVTM and CDR2 is ANQGSEA. CDR3 sequence: CSAPRITGMNTEAFF. The CDR3 coding sequence is TGCAGCGCACCGAGAATCACAGGGATGAACACTGAAGCTTTCTTT.

V and J are TRBV3-1 (or the pseudogene TRBV3-2) and TRBJ2-1; 10 bases match TRBD2. V was pared by 2 bases and J by 6 bases, with 7 bases of the junction left unmatched. The CDR3 has 16 residues. Per the germline V gene, CDR1 is LGHDT and CDR2 is YNNKEL (reference sequence). CDR3 amino acids: CASSQMEAGGLNEQFF. Here the CDR3 DNA reads TGTGCCAGCAGCCAAATGGAAGCGGGGGGGCTCAATGAGCAGTTCTTC.

V and J are TRBV27 and TRBJ1-6; no definite D call. CDR3 length: 13 amino acids. V gave up 0 bases and J gave up 10 bases, with 7 bases separating them. Germline V CDR1 and CDR2: MNHEY, SMNVEV (reference sequence). For the CDR3, the DNA is TGTGCCAGCAGTTTATCCTTCGAGTCACCCCTCCACTTT. This gives the protein CASSLSFESPLHF.